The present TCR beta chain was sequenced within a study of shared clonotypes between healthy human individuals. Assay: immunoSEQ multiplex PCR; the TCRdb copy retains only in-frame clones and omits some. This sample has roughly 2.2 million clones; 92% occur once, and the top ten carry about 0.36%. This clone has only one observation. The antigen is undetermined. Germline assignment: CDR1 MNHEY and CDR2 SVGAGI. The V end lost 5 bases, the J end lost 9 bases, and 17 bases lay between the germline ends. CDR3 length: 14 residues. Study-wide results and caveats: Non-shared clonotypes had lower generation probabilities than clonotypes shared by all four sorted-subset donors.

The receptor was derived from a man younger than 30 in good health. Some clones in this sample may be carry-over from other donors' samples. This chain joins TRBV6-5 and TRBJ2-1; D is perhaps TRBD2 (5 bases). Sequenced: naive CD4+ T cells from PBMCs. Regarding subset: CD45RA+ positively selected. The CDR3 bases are TGTGCCAGCAGTCGGCTCGCCACGACTACTGAGCAGTTCTTC. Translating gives CASSRLATTTEQFF.